Below, 4 T cell receptor beta chains from the same sample are listed, as sequenced in a study of tumor-infiltrating lymphocytes in oesophageal squamous cell carcinoma. Using its own MiXCR run on the PCR reads, TCRdb lists one record per CDR3 protein. The sample has 6,000 to 6,500 distinct CDR3 sequences; roughly 15% are singletons. The specimen was esophageal tumor tissue. The receptors were sampled from a male donor with esophageal squamous cell carcinoma.

This clonotype was counted many times. The rearrangement uses TRBV27 and TRBJ2-5; no reliable D call. The J call is in doubt because the DNA end fits TRBJ2-7 better. This CDR3 region has 13 residues. Germline V gene lookup returns CDR1 MNHEY and CDR2 SMNVEV (reference sequence). CDR3 nucleotide sequence: TGTGCCAGCAGTTCCCGCGAGTACGGCGAGCAGTACTTC. Translating gives CASSSREYGEQYF.

A word on this clonotype: A much bigger clone sits one base away, suggesting this may be a read error. This chain joins TRBV10-3 and TRBJ2-7, with 7 nucleotides matching TRBD2. CDR1 and CDR2 from the germline V gene are ENHRY and SYGVKD. The CDR3 consists of 14 residues. CDR3 protein: CVISGAGLSYEQYF. The CDR3 DNA is TGTGTCATCAGTGGAGCGGGGCTCTCCTACGAGCAGTACTTC.

This clonotype appeared many times. A much larger clone differs from this one at a single base, so this may be a read error. The V and J genes are TRBV6-1 and TRBJ2-7; 10 nucleotides match TRBD2. The CDR3 is made up of 16 amino acids. V lost 6 bases, J lost 7 bases, and 15 bases stayed unmatched. From germline, CDR1 is MNHNS and CDR2 SASEGT. The CDR3 loop is CASSSQPAGGLSEQYF. The DNA of the CDR3 is TGTGCCAGCAGCTCACAGCCAGCGGGGGGGCTGAGTGAGCAGTACTTC.

This clonotype appeared many times. V and J are TRBV6-1 and TRBJ1-6; D ambiguous. CDR3 length: 13 residues. The germline V gene has CDR1 MNHNS and CDR2 SASEGT. Trimming took off 5 bases at V and 8 bases at J, with 10 bases between the two ends. In DNA, the CDR3 is TGTGCCAGCAGTCCGGGCCTTTATTCACCCCTCCACTTT. Translating gives CASSPGLYSPLHF.